The present T cell receptor (beta chain) was sequenced within a study of radiotherapy plus CTLA-4 blockade in lung cancer. Study-wide background: An objective response was seen in around a sixth of patients, and disease control in about 30%.

Germline CDR1 is SGHVS and CDR2 is FQNEAQ. The CDR3 is 14 residues long. Trimming removed 0 bases from V and 3 bases from J, with 9 bases in between. The protocol was immunoSEQ multiplex PCR, while the TCRdb copy is restricted to in-frame clones and leaves out a portion. The sample carries tens of thousands of clones, 70% to 90% recorded once. This receptor was identified in a human donor with non-small cell lung cancer whose response to radiotherapy plus ipilimumab could not be evaluated. The rearrangement links TRBV7-8 to TRBJ2-7, with D maybe TRBD2 (5 bases). The sequences come from peripheral blood, collected from a patient treated with radiotherapy plus ipilimumab. The CDR3 region is CASSLAGDYYEQYF. The CDR3 bases are TGTGCCAGCAGCTTAGCTGGAGACTACTACGAGCAGTACTTC.